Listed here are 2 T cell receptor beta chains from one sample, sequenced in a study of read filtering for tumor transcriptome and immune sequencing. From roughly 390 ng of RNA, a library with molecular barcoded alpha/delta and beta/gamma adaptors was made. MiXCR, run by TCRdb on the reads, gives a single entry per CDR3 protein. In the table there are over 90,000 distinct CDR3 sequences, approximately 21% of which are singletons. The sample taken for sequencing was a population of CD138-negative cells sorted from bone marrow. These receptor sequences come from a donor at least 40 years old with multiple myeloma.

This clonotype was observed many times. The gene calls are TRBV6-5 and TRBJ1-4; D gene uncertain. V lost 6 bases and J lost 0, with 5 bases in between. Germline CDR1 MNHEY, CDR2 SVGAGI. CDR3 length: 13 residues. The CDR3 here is CASRGTTNEKLFF. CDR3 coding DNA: TGTGCCAGCAGAGGGACAACTAATGAAAAACTGTTTTTT.

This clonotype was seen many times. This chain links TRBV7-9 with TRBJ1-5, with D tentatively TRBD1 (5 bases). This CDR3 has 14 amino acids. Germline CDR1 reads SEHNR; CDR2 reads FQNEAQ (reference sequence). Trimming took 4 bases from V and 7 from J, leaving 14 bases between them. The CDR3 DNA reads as TGTGCCAGCAGCTCCTCCCTCAGGGACCAGCCCCAGCATTTT. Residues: CASSSSLRDQPQHF. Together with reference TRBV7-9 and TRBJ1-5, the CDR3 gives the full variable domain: DTGVSQNPRHKITKRGQNVTFRCDPISEHNRLYWYRQTLGQGPEFLTYFQNEAQLEKSRLLSDRFSAERPKGSFSTLEIQRTEQGDSAMYLCASSSSLRDQPQHFGDGTRLSIL.